A single sample gave rise to the 10 T cell receptor beta chains below, sequenced in a study of blood T cell repertoires in COVID-19. Here immunoSEQ multiplex PCR was the method, and the copy in TCRdb shows in-frame clones only, minus some. The sample holds around 100,000 clones, around 84% seen once. Sequenced material: peripheral blood. These receptor sequences come from a middle-aged man with acute or convalescent COVID-19.

The chain has TRBV3-1 (or the pseudogene TRBV3-2) and TRBJ1-2; 12 bases map to TRBD1. The CDR3 spans 17 residues. Germline V CDR1 and CDR2: LGHDT, YNNKEL (reference sequence). J was trimmed by 8 bases and V by 3 bases; bases with no gene match: 13. CDR3 DNA sequence: TGTGCCAGCAGCCACTTACCCCTCCGGGACAGGGGGCACGGCTACACCTTC. Translating gives CASSHLPLRDRGHGYTF.

The chain joins TRBV7-8 to TRBJ1-1, with D hard to call. V was pared by 1 base and J by 3 bases, with 3 bases between. The germline gives CDR1 SGHVS, CDR2 FQNEAQ. The CDR3 covers 12 residues. The DNA of the CDR3 is TGTGCCAGCAGCTTAGTCGACACTGAAGCTTTCTTT. Amino acids: CASSLVDTEAFF.

The chain employs TRBV13 and TRBJ1-2, with 7 bases matching TRBD1. Germline V CDR1 and CDR2: PRHDT, FYEKMQ (reference sequence). The CDR3 is 13 residues long. V lost 6 bases and J lost 4; bases outside the gene matches: 5. CDR3 nucleotide sequence: TGTGCCAGCAGTACTGGGACAGTCTATGGCTACACCTTC. This codes for CASSTGTVYGYTF.

The CDR3 protein is CASSLRMGAGPNTEAFF. DNA of the CDR3: TGCGCCAGCAGCTTGCGTATGGGGGCAGGGCCGAACACTGAAGCTTTCTTT. V and J are TRBV5-1 and TRBJ1-1; TRBD1 is a possible D gene (6 bases). Looked up from germline, CDR1 is SGHRS and CDR2 is YFSETQ. V lost 1 base and J lost 1, with 17 bases in between. The CDR3 is 17 amino acids. Together with reference TRBV5-1 and TRBJ1-1, the CDR3 gives the full variable domain: KAGVTQTPRYLIKTRGQQVTLSCSPISGHRSVSWYQQTPGQGLQFLFEYFSETQRNKGNFPGRFSGRQFSNSRSEMNVSTLELGDSALYLCASSLRMGAGPNTEAFFGQGTRLTVV.

The chain couples TRBV3-1 (or the pseudogene TRBV3-2) to TRBJ1-5, with D perhaps TRBD1 (5 bases). Germline V gene sequence: CDR1 LGHDT, CDR2 YNNKEL (reference sequence). The CDR3 consists of 13 residues. The germline V and J ends were trimmed by 1 base and 6 bases, with 7 bases remaining between them. The CDR3 sequence: CASSQGGGQPQHF. CDR3 nucleotide sequence: TGTGCCAGCAGCCAAGGGGGCGGTCAGCCCCAGCATTTT.

This chain connects TRBV7-3 to TRBJ2-3, with 8 bases lining up with TRBD2. This CDR3 is built from 16 residues. The germline V gene has CDR1 SGHTA and CDR2 FQGTGA. Trimming at V came to 2 bases and at J to 4 bases, leaving 8 bases not matched to a gene. The CDR3, as DNA: TGTGCCAGCAGCTTACTTCCGGGGGGGCCTGCAGATACGCAGTATTTT. Residues: CASSLLPGGPADTQYF.

The chain recombines TRBV7-9 with TRBJ2-1, with 7 bases lining up with TRBD1. From germline, CDR1 is SEHNR and CDR2 FQNEAQ (reference sequence). This CDR3 is 16 amino acids long. J lost 0 bases, V lost 1 base, and 3 bases had no gene match. Here the CDR3 reads CASSLESGGSYNEQFF. As DNA, the CDR3 is TGTGCCAGCAGCTTAGAGTCAGGGGGCTCCTACAATGAGCAGTTCTTC.

As concerns this clone: One end of the junction varies from germline; a read error may be responsible. This CDR3 is CASRIAGSNTGELFF. The CDR3 nucleotides are TGTGCCAGTAGAATAGCGGGGTCGAACACCGGGGAGCTGTTTTTT. The chain uses TRBV19 and TRBJ2-2, with 8 nucleotides matching TRBD2. Germline values: CDR1 LNHDA, CDR2 SQIVND (reference sequence). The CDR3 has 15 amino acids.

This sequence joins TRBV10-3 and TRBJ2-1; 8 nucleotides agree with TRBD1. The germline V gene has CDR1 ENHRY and CDR2 SYGVKD. The CDR3 runs 16 residues. Trimming took 7 bases from V and 0 from J; bases not matched to a gene: 8. Here the CDR3 reads CAITERQGTSYNEQFF. CDR3 coding DNA: TGTGCCATCACGGAGCGACAGGGGACCTCCTACAATGAGCAGTTCTTC.

The V and J genes are TRBV6-5 and TRBJ1-1, with D tentatively TRBD1 (5 bases). Trimming took 7 bases from V and 2 from J, leaving 14 bases between them. The length of the CDR3 is 14 residues. CDR1 MNHEY and CDR2 SVGAGI come from the germline V gene. In nucleotides, the CDR3 is TGTGCCAGCACCCCTTGGCAGGGAAACACTGAAGCTTTCTTT. As protein: CASTPWQGNTEAFF.